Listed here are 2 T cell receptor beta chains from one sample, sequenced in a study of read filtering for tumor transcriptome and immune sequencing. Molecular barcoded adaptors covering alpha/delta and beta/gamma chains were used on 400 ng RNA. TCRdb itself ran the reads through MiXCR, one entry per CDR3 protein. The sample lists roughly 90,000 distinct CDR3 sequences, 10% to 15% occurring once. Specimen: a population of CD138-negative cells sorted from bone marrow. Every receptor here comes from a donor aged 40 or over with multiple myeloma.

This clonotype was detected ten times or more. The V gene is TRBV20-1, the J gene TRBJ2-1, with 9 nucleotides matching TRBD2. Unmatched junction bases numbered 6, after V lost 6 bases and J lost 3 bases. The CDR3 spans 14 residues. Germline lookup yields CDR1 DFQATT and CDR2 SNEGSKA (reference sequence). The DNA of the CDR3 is TGCAGTGCAAATAGCGGGAGTATCTACAATGAGCAGTTCTTC. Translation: CSANSGSIYNEQFF.

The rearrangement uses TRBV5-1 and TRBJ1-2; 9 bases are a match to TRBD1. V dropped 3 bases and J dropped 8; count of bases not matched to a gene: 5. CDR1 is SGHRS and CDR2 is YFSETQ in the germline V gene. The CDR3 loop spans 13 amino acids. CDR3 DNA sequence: TGCGCCAGCAGCTATGGGACAGGGTCCGGCTACACCTTC. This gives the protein CASSYGTGSGYTF.